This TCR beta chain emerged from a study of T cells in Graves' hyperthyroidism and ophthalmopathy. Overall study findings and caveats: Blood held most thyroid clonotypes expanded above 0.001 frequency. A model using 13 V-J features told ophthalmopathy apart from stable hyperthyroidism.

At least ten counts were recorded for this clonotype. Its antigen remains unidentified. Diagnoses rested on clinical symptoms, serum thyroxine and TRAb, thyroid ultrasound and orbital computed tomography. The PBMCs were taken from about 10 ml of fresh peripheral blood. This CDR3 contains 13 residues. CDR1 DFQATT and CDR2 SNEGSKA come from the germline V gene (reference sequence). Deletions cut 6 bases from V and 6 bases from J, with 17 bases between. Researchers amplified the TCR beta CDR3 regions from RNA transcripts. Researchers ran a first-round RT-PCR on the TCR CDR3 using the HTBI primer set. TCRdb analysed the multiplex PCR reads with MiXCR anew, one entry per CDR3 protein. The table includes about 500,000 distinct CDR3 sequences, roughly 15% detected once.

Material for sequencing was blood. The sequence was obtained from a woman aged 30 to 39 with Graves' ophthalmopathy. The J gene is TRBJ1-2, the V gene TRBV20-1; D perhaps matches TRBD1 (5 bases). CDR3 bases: TGCAGTGCCACTCCCCAGGGAACCGATGGCTACACCTTC. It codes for CSATPQGTDGYTF.